Below are 28 T cell receptor beta chains sequenced from a single sample in a study of regulatory T cells in long-lasting Graves disease (dated by TCRdb to the early 2020s). In light of the paper, this sample's time point label describes: newly diagnosed GD, antithyroid drugs for less than 3 months. RNA was extracted from PBMCs in TRIzol for both TCR sequencing and RNA sequencing. Library creation used multiplex PCR. For sequencing, an Illumina HiSeq 4000 was employed. TCR beta libraries were built with iRepertoire HTBI primers and Arm-PCR amplification of CDR3 regions. TCRdb applied fastp at Q25 and MiXCR to the public reads, then kept only in-frame beta chains. Rows matching on CDR3 protein sequence are summarized as one entry with the most common DNA and genes. Here the sample has about 450,000 distinct CDR3 sequences; about 15% occur a single time. Jointly, the top ten make up under 20% of the sample.

This sample was shared with a second study, whose subject was T cells in Graves' hyperthyroidism and ophthalmopathy.

The sequenced sample was peripheral blood mononuclear cells (PBMCs), obtained at new diagnosis, from a patient treated with antithyroid drugs. Receptors were obtained from a woman in her fifties or sixties with Graves disease. Donor details come from another sample of the same person, matched by shared clones.

V and J are TRBV6-1 and TRBJ2-7; 9 bases agree with TRBD2. This CDR3 is 16 amino acids long. The V segment lost 9 bases and the J segment 4 bases; nucleotides outside the gene matches: 16. The germline V gene encodes CDR1 MNHNS and CDR2 SASEGT. This chain's CDR3 is CASEDRIAGAEYEQYF. DNA of the CDR3: TGTGCCAGTGAAGATCGAATAGCGGGAGCCGAGTACGAGCAGTACTTC.

The rearrangement links TRBV30 to TRBJ2-7; D remains ambiguous. CDR3 size: 16 residues. Germline CDR1 reads GTSNPN; CDR2 reads SVGIG (reference sequence). Trimming cost V 2 bases and J 3 bases, with 20 bases left between them. Written as DNA, the CDR3 is TGTGCCTGGAGTCCCCCAGCAGGTGCTCTAGTCTACGAGCAGTACTTC. The encoded protein is CAWSPPAGALVYEQYF.

This clonotype was picked up many times. The chain recombines TRBV11-1 with TRBJ2-7; 8 bases line up with TRBD2. Germline V gives CDR1 SGHAT, CDR2 FQDESV (reference sequence). The CDR3 contains 14 residues. V dropped 5 bases and J dropped 3; count of bases not matched to a gene: 6. DNA of the CDR3: TGTGCCAGCAGCCCCCACGGGACTAGCTACGAGCAGTACTTC. Its protein is CASSPHGTSYEQYF.

CDR3 bases: TGTGCCAGTAAACCTGCGGAGTCTCTCACAGATACGCAGTATTTT. Protein product: CASKPAESLTDTQYF. The chain is built from TRBV5-6 and TRBJ2-3, with unresolved D. Germline V gives CDR1 SGHDT, CDR2 YYEEEE. There are 15 residues in the CDR3. V lost 8 bases, J lost 2 bases, and 18 bases lay in between.

V and J are TRBV6-2 or TRBV6-3 and TRBJ2-3; no clear D gene. CDR1 MNHEY and CDR2 SVGEGT come from the germline V gene. CDR3 length: 13 amino acids. The V end was cut by 5 bases, the J end by 8 bases, with 14 bases between. CDR3 region: CASSGFGRSTQYF. Here the CDR3 DNA reads TGTGCCAGCAGTGGTTTTGGAAGGTCTACGCAGTATTTT.

This clonotype was detected many times. This rearrangement joins TRBV11-2 to TRBJ2-7; no clear D. V was pared by 2 bases and J by 0 bases, with 5 bases between. From germline, CDR1 is SGHAT and CDR2 FQNNGV. The CDR3 is 13 residues long. The CDR3 DNA reads as TGTGCCAGCAGCTTAAGGAGCTCCTACGAGCAGTACTTC. Residues: CASSLRSSYEQYF.

The chain couples TRBV7-8 to TRBJ2-7; 10 nucleotides match TRBD2. With V trimmed by 5 bases and J by 5 bases, 6 bases remained unmatched. Germline CDR1 reads SGHVS; CDR2 reads FQNEAQ. This CDR3 comprises 14 residues. CDR3 DNA: TGTGCCAGCAGCCCTCCTAGCGGGAGCCACGAGCAGTACTTC. It specifies CASSPPSGSHEQYF.

This clonotype has a handful of counts. A read error is possible here, since a much larger clone lies one base away. The V and J genes are TRBV28 and TRBJ2-1; 9 nucleotides line up with TRBD2. CDR3 size: 14 residues. The germline V gene has CDR1 MDHEN and CDR2 SYDVKM. CDR3 residues: CAESSGSSYNEQLF. CDR3 nucleotide sequence: TGTGCCGAAAGTAGCGGGAGTTCCTACAATGAGCAGCTCTTC.

This clonotype appeared many times. The DNA for the CDR3 is TGCGCCAGCTGCCCGGCGGGGAGACGTGAGCAGTTCTTC. Translating it yields CASCPAGRREQFF. The J gene is TRBJ2-1, the V gene TRBV5-1; a possible D gene is TRBD2 (6 bases). Trimming cost V 7 bases and J 9 bases, with 17 bases left between them. The germline gives CDR1 SGHRS, CDR2 YFSETQ. This CDR3 has 13 residues.

This clonotype was seen ten or more times. V usage is TRBV6-2 or TRBV6-3 and J usage is TRBJ1-2; D is ambiguous. V was pared by 5 bases and J by 4 bases, with 17 bases between. From germline, CDR1 is MNHEY and CDR2 SVGEGT. The CDR3 has 15 amino acids. The CDR3 spells CASSVAQVTTYGYTF. The CDR3 DNA is TGTGCCAGCAGTGTGGCCCAGGTGACGACCTATGGCTACACCTTC.

The rearrangement uses TRBV5-6 and TRBJ2-3, with D perhaps matching TRBD1 or TRBD2 (5 bases each). CDR1 is SGHDT, CDR2 YYEEEE, per germline. Trimming removed 3 bases at V and 5 bases at J, with 16 bases between. This CDR3 contains 15 residues. CDR3 coding DNA: TGTGCCAGCAGCTATGGTACCGGGACGGGAGATACGCAGTATTTT. This encodes CASSYGTGTGDTQYF.

The sample holds many counts of this clonotype. CDR3 sequence: CASRSGQGADGYTF. CDR3 nucleotides: TGCGCCAGCAGATCAGGACAGGGGGCGGATGGCTACACCTTC. The genes are TRBV10-2 and TRBJ1-2; 11 bases are shared with TRBD1. CDR1 WSHSY and CDR2 SAAADI come from the germline V gene. There are 14 residues in the CDR3. V trimming: 6 bases; J trimming: 6 bases; junction bases outside the gene matches: 6.

This clonotype occurred a few times. This sequence joins TRBV13 and TRBJ2-4; D is possibly TRBD1 (5 bases). This CDR3 contains 16 residues. The V and J ends lost 0 bases and 1 base respectively, with 10 bases between them. CDR1 is PRHDT and CDR2 is FYEKMQ in the germline V gene (reference sequence). The CDR3 nucleotides read TGTGCCAGCAGCTTAGGTCAGGGCCTCGCCAAAAACATTCAGTACTTC. Translated, it gives CASSLGQGLAKNIQYF.

This clonotype has a count of ten or more. The chain couples TRBV27 to TRBJ2-3, with TRBD1 as a possible D gene (6 bases). The CDR3 sequence is 15 residues long. Germline-derived CDR1 and CDR2 are MNHEY and SMNVEV (reference sequence). V was cut by 10 bases and J by 6 bases, with 23 bases left in between. Here the CDR3 reads CATYRNRVSIDTQYF. For the CDR3, the DNA is TGTGCCACCTATCGGAACAGGGTGTCTATTGATACGCAGTATTTT.

This clonotype was recorded many times. CDR3 bases: TGTGCCAGCAGCTTCGCAGGGAGGAGTGATGGCTACACCTTC. Its translation: CASSFAGRSDGYTF. The chain is built from TRBV7-9 and TRBJ1-2; the D gene is possibly TRBD1 (5 bases). From germline, CDR1 is SEHNR and CDR2 FQNEAQ (reference sequence). With 3 bases removed from V and 6 bases from J, the gap between germline ends came to 14 bases. The CDR3 sequence is 14 residues long.

This sequence joins TRBV27 and TRBJ2-1; D unresolved. V lost 3 bases to trimming and J lost 5 bases, with 8 bases between them. The germline gives CDR1 MNHEY, CDR2 SMNVEV (reference sequence). The CDR3 is made up of 13 amino acids. For the CDR3, the DNA is TGTGCCAGCAGTTTCAACAGCCACAATGAGCAGTTCTTC. Amino acids: CASSFNSHNEQFF.

This clonotype came up many times. The V gene is TRBV30, the J gene TRBJ1-1, with no clear D. Trimming removed 1 base at V and 4 bases at J, with 13 bases between. Looked up from germline, CDR1 is GTSNPN and CDR2 is SVGIG (reference sequence). CDR3 length: 14 residues. In DNA form, the CDR3 reads TGTGCCTGGAGTGGCGGCGGCCGGGGCACTGAAGCTTTCTTT. Encoded protein: CAWSGGGRGTEAFF.

This clonotype has at least ten counts. V and J are TRBV27 and TRBJ2-5, with TRBD2 matching 8 bases. The CDR3 covers 14 residues. Germline values: CDR1 MNHEY, CDR2 SMNVEV (reference sequence). The J segment lost 5 bases and the V segment lost 4 bases, leaving 6 bases of the junction unmatched. DNA of the CDR3: TGTGCCAGCAGTTCTGGACTAGCCGGCGAGACCCAGTACTTC. It is translated as CASSSGLAGETQYF.

This clonotype was detected ten times or more. For the CDR3, the DNA is TGTGCCAGCAGCCAAGAGAGCCCGAAAACTGAAGCTTTCTTT. It encodes CASSQESPKTEAFF. The V and J genes are TRBV3-1 and TRBJ1-1; D is uncertain. The V gene lost 0 bases and the J gene lost 5 bases, with 10 bases spanning the gap. The CDR3 runs to 14 residues. CDR1 and CDR2 from the germline V gene are LGHDT and YNNKEL (reference sequence). The variable domain in full, with the rest retrieved from reference TRBV3-1 and TRBJ1-1, is DTAVSQTPKYLVTQMGNDKSIKCEQNLGHDTMYWYKQDSKKFLKIMFSYNNKELIINETVPNRFSPKSPDKAHLNLHINSLELGDSAVYFCASSQESPKTEAFFGQGTRLTVV.

For this clonotype: A clone one base away is much larger, so this may be a read error. The CDR3 region has the DNA TGTGCCAGCAGTATGAACAGGGGGCGGGAGACCCAGTACTTC. Amino acid sequence: CASSMNRGRETQYF. The chain is built from TRBV2 and TRBJ2-5; 9 bases map to TRBD1. V dropped 5 bases and J dropped 5; count of bases not matched to a gene: 6. The CDR3 runs to 14 residues. The germline CDR1 and CDR2 sequences are SNHLY and FYNNEI.

A few counts support this clonotype. V usage is TRBV3-1 and J usage is TRBJ2-1; tentative D call: TRBD2 (6 bases). There are 15 residues in the CDR3. Trimming took 4 bases from V and 10 from J, leaving 20 bases between them. Germline-derived CDR1 and CDR2 are LGHDT and YNNKEL (reference sequence). Written as DNA, the CDR3 is TGTGCCAGCAGCCTGAGGGGCTCGGGAGCCTACGAGCAGTTCTTC. As protein: CASSLRGSGAYEQFF.

This clonotype has just a few counts. The chain joins TRBV28 to TRBJ2-1; 11 bases map to TRBD1. The V gene's germline CDR1 is MDHEN and CDR2 SYDVKM. The CDR3 length is 15 residues. V lost 3 bases, J lost 9 bases, and 7 bases stayed unmatched. The CDR3 is CASSFGDRGEGEQFF. Written as DNA, the CDR3 is TGTGCCAGCAGTTTTGGGGACAGGGGGGAGGGTGAGCAGTTCTTC.

The gene calls are TRBV25-1 and TRBJ1-1; TRBD1 matches 9 bases. This CDR3 is 16 amino acids long. The germline gives CDR1 MGHDK, CDR2 SYGVNS. Unmatched junction bases numbered 5, after V lost 3 bases and J lost 0 bases. CDR3 nucleotides: TGTGCCAGCAGTGACTCCGGGACAGGGCTGAACACTGAAGCTTTCTTT. This codes for CASSDSGTGLNTEAFF.

This clonotype was detected many times. This rearrangement joins TRBV7-9 to TRBJ2-2; no clear D gene. Trimming took 2 bases from V and 6 from J, leaving 10 bases between them. The CDR3 is made up of 14 amino acids. Per the germline V gene, CDR1 is SEHNR and CDR2 is FQNEAQ (reference sequence). The CDR3 loop is CASSLYLGAGELFF. The CDR3 region has the DNA TGTGCCAGCAGCTTATATCTAGGTGCCGGGGAGCTGTTTTTT.

The J gene is TRBJ2-7, the V gene TRBV4-1; 7 bases are a match to TRBD2. CDR3 size: 16 residues. Germline CDR1 is MGHRA and CDR2 is YSYEKL. With V trimmed by 1 base and J by 3 bases, 9 bases remained unmatched. The CDR3 spells CASSQVGGASFYEQYF. CDR3 in DNA: TGCGCCAGCAGCCAAGTGGGAGGGGCTAGCTTCTACGAGCAGTACTTC.

Ten or more counts support this clonotype. The V and J genes are TRBV19 and TRBJ2-7, with 11 positions matching TRBD2. Germline V gene data show CDR1 as LNHDA and CDR2 as SQIVND (reference sequence). The V gene end was trimmed by 4 bases and the J gene end by 6 bases; junction bases not matched to a gene: 29. CDR3 length: 22 amino acids. The CDR3 loop reads CASSTPRLAGNETDALRLEQYF. CDR3 coding DNA: TGTGCCAGTAGTACCCCGCGACTAGCGGGAAACGAAACCGACGCACTACGTCTCGAGCAGTACTTC.

This clonotype came up many times. V usage is TRBV5-1 and J usage is TRBJ1-4, with a weak D call TRBD1 (6 bases). Trimming removed 2 bases at V and 2 bases at J, with 10 bases between. The germline gives CDR1 SGHRS, CDR2 YFSETQ. The CDR3 extends over 15 amino acids. CDR3 loop: CASSFMGATNEKLFF. The DNA of the CDR3 is TGCGCCAGCAGCTTTATGGGGGCGACTAATGAAAAACTGTTTTTT.

This clonotype appeared many times. The J gene is TRBJ2-5, the V gene TRBV24-1; TRBD2 matches 7 bases. The CDR3 sequence is 15 residues long. Germline CDR1 reads KGHDR; CDR2 reads SFDVKD. V was pared by 3 bases and J by 2 bases, with 5 bases of the junction left unmatched. The CDR3 is CATSDLASGQETQYF. As DNA, the CDR3 is TGTGCCACCAGTGATCTGGCTAGCGGACAAGAGACCCAGTACTTC.